This T cell receptor (beta chain) is drawn from a study of PD-1 blockade in classical Hodgkin lymphoma. Study summary: It was nivolumab at 3 mg/kg, given intravenously every 2 weeks, that patients received.

The CDR3 contains 16 residues. Per the germline V gene, CDR1 is SEHNR and CDR2 is FQNEAQ (reference sequence). V lost 3 bases, J lost 5 bases, and 8 bases stayed unmatched. With no exception, relapse followed autologous stem cell transplantation in all patients, and brentuximab vedotin exposure varied. Study outcomes and limitations: Anyone who began nivolumab under 1 year after ASCT was excluded. The study reported lower baseline TCR diversity in newly diagnosed patients than in healthy donors. Significantly greater TCR diversity emerged by C4D1 in CD4+ cells but not CD8+ cells.

Comments on this clone: Its target is not known.

Data came from immunoSEQ multiplex PCR; TCRdb stores just in-frame clones and leaves some out. The sample holds 35,000 to 45,000 clones, 60% to 85% seen once. The V and J genes are TRBV7-9 and TRBJ2-5; 11 bases are shared with TRBD2. The receptor was isolated from a human donor with classical Hodgkin lymphoma. The sample was peripheral blood mononuclear cells (PBMCs), taken at baseline. In DNA, the CDR3 is TGTGCCAGCAGCTTCCTGACTAGCGGGGTGTTTGAGACCCAGTACTTC. This translates into CASSFLTSGVFETQYF.